This T cell receptor beta chain was documented in a study of post-analysis software for immune sequencing data. Overall study context: The disease courses spanned relapsing-remitting, secondary progressive and progressive-relapsing forms of multiple sclerosis.

To note about this clonotype: Its specificity is not known.

Built from TCR beta cDNA, the libraries had unique molecular identifiers in them. TCRdb re-called the PCR reads with MiXCR, one entry per CDR3 protein. The data hold approximately 770,000 distinct CDR3 sequences, with 35% to 55% observed a single time. Study results and limitations: Comparison of patients with controls showed about 5 TRBV segments more frequent in patients, TRBV5-6, TRBV5-1 and TRBV20-1 among them. Clustering by F measure revealed strong co-clustering among samples prepared together in one batch. Multiple sclerosis patients had significantly lower normalized Chao1 diversity than controls.

The CDR3 runs 13 residues. V lost 2 bases, J lost 5 bases, and 9 bases lay in between. Germline V CDR1 and CDR2: MDHEN, SYDVKM. The sequence came from a girl aged 5-17 years with multiple sclerosis. The chain recombines TRBV28 with TRBJ1-2; D not resolved. What was sequenced was blood. The CDR3 loop reads CASSLEPPYGYTF. In DNA, the CDR3 is TGTGCCAGCAGTTTAGAACCCCCGTATGGCTACACCTTC.